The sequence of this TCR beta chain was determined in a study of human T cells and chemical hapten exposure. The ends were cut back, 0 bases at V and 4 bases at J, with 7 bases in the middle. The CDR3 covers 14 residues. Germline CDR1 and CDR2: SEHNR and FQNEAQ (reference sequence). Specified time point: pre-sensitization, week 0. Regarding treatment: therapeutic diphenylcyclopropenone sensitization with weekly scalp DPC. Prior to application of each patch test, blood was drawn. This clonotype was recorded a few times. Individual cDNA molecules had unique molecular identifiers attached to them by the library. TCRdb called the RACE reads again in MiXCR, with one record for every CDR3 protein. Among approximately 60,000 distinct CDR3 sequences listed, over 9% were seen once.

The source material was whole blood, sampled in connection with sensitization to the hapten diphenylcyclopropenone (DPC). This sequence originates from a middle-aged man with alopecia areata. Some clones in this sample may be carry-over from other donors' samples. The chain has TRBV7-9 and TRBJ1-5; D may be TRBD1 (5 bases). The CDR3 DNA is TGTGCCAGCAGCTTAGCTTCAGGGAATCAGCCCCAGCATTTT. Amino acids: CASSLASGNQPQHF.